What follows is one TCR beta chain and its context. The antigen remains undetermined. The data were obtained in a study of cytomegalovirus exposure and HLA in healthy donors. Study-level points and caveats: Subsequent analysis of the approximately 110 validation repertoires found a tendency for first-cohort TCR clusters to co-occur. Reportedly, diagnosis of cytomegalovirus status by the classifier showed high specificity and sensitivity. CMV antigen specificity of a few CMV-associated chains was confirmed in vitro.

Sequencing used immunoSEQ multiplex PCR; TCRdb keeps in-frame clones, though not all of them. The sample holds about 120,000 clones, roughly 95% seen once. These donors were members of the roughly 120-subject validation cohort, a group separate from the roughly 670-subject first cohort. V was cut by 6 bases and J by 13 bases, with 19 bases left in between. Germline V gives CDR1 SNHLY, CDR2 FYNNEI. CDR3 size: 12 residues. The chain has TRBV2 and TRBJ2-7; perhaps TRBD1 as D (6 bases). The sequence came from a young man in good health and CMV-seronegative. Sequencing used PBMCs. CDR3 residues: CASRIMDSRVYF. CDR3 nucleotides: TGTGCCAGCAGGATCATGGACAGTAGGGTTTACTTC.